The rows below give T cell receptor beta chains drawn from one sample of a study of control samples from healthy donors and cancer patients. This table comes from immunoSEQ multiplex PCR, and its TCRdb copy is limited to in-frame clones, with some not included. Seen here are about 180,000 clones, around 87% observed once, and the top ten hold roughly 1.5%. The sequencing input was blood. Receptors originate from a woman aged 45 to 65 in good health. The CDR3 runs from the conserved cysteine through the conserved F or W. The order of the fields is V gene, J gene, clone size, D gene, CDR3 protein, CDR3 DNA. A D gene is named only where the DNA matches it firmly. Not all rows give a size; the values are once, few, many and, for expanded clones, a class.

>TRBV18|TRBJ1-2|NA|NA
CASSPPNRWGYTF
TGTGCCAGCTCACCACCGAACAGATGGGGCTACACCTTC
>TRBV19|TRBJ1-2|once|NA
CASSMVGLNYGYTF
TGTGCCAGTAGTATGGTCGGTCTTAACTATGGCTACACCTTC
>TRBV27|TRBJ1-2|NA|TRBD1
CASSLRDRGDYYGYTF
TGTGCCAGCAGTTTGCGAGACAGGGGAGATTATTATGGCTACACCTTC
>TRBV5-1|TRBJ1-4|NA|NA
CASSMGLTSGGEKLFF
TGCGCCAGCAGCATGGGCCTGACAAGCGGGGGTGAAAAGCTGTTTTTT
>TRBV30|TRBJ2-3|NA|TRBD2
CAWTPGTSGTDTQYF
TGTGCCTGGACGCCAGGGACTAGCGGTACAGATACGCAGTATTTT
>TRBV5-6|TRBJ1-1|NA|TRBD1
CASSLRTGGLTYTEAFF
TGTGCCAGCAGCCTCCGAACAGGGGGCCTCACCTACACTGAAGCTTTCTTT
>TRBV5-4|TRBJ1-6|NA|NA
CASSLWGIGSPLHF
TGTGCCAGCAGCTTGTGGGGAATCGGGTCACCCCTCCACTTT
>TRBV9|TRBJ2-7|few|TRBD1
CASSASGGPYEQYF
TGTGCCAGCAGCGCTTCAGGGGGCCCCTACGAGCAGTACTTC
>TRBV24-1|TRBJ2-3|once|NA
CATSPLASTDTQYF
TGTGCCACCAGCCCTCTGGCTAGCACAGATACGCAGTATTTT
>TRBV24-1|TRBJ1-5|NA|NA
CATSDPLGGNQPQHF
TGTGCCACCAGTGATCCCCTCGGCGGCAATCAGCCCCAGCATTTT
>TRBV7-3|TRBJ1-1|NA|TRBD1
CASSLLPGQGALNTEAFF
TGTGCCAGCAGCTTATTACCGGGACAGGGGGCGTTGAACACTGAAGCTTTCTTT
>TRBV6-2/TRBV6-3|TRBJ1-2|NA|NA
CASSYAGATRGYTF
TGTGCCAGCAGTTACGCAGGAGCGACTAGGGGCTACACCTTC
>TRBV10-3|TRBJ2-1|NA|TRBD2
CAITRLAGGPNYNEQFF
TGTGCCATCACTCGACTAGCGGGAGGGCCCAACTACAATGAGCAGTTCTTC
>TRBV7-7|TRBJ1-5|once|NA
CASRKTGTCNQPQHF
TGTGCCAGCAGAAAGACCGGGACATGCAATCAGCCCCAGCATTTT
>TRBV5-1|TRBJ2-1|NA|TRBD2
CASSSGTSGFLSYNEQFF
TGCGCCAGCAGCTCCGGGACTAGCGGTTTTCTCTCCTACAATGAGCAGTTCTTC
>TRBV10-2|TRBJ1-5|once|NA
CASSIGPRQQPQHF
TGCGCCAGCAGTATTGGACCTCGTCAGCAGCCCCAGCATTTT
>TRBV7-2|TRBJ2-6|NA|NA
CASSGVSGANVLTF
TGTGCCAGCAGTGGGGTTTCTGGGGCCAACGTCCTGACTTTC
>TRBV19|TRBJ1-2|NA|NA
CASSIGTGYGYTF
TGTGCCAGTAGTATCGGCACGGGGTATGGCTACACCTTC
>TRBV24-1|TRBJ2-3|NA|NA
CATSDTHRAYTDTQYF
TGTGCCACCAGTGATACCCACCGGGCCTACACAGATACGCAGTATTTT
>TRBV5-4|TRBJ1-1|NA|NA
CASSLVGTHTEAFF
TGTGCCAGCAGCTTGGTGGGCACTCACACTGAAGCTTTCTTT
>TRBV6-5|TRBJ2-5|NA|TRBD2
CASAIAGFEETQYF
TGTGCCAGCGCCATAGCGGGGTTTGAGGAGACCCAGTACTTC
>TRBV6-6|TRBJ1-5|NA|NA
CASSYPPLGNDQPQHF
TGTGCCAGCAGTTACCCCCCCCTGGGAAACGATCAGCCCCAGCATTTT
>TRBV6-2/TRBV6-3|TRBJ1-5|NA|NA
CASSPEGRTYQPQHF
TGTGCCAGCAGCCCGGAGGGCAGAACTTATCAGCCCCAGCATTTT
>TRBV6-2/TRBV6-3|TRBJ2-7|NA|NA
CASSTTNSYEQYF
TGTGCCAGCAGTACGACCAACTCCTACGAGCAGTACTTC
>TRBV9|TRBJ2-1|NA|TRBD2
CASSVSLAGDNEQFF
TGTGCCAGCAGCGTATCTCTAGCGGGGGACAATGAGCAGTTCTTC
>TRBV24-1|TRBJ1-2|NA|NA
CATSDHGQSYGYTF
TGTGCCACCAGTGATCACGGACAGTCATATGGCTACACCTTC
>TRBV5-1|TRBJ2-3|NA|TRBD1
CASSLGQGSDTQYF
TGCGCCAGCAGCTTGGGACAGGGTTCGGATACGCAGTATTTT